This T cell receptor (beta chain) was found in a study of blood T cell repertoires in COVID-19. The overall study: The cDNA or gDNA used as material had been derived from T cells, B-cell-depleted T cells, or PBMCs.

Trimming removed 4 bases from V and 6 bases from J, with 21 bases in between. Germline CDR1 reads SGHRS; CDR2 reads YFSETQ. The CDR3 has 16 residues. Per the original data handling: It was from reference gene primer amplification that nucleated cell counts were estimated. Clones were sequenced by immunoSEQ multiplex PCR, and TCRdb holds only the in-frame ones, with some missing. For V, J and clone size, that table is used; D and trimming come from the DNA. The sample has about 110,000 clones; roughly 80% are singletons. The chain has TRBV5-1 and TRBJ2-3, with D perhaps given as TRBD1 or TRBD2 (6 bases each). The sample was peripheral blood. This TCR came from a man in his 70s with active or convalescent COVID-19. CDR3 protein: CASSVDSPTRGDTQYF. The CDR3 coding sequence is TGCGCCAGCAGCGTGGACAGCCCAACACGGGGGGATACGCAGTATTTT.